This TCR beta chain was profiled in a study of T cell responses to AZD1222 COVID-19 vaccine. Study-level results: White British donors predominated, females outnumbered males, and clonal diversity was possibly underestimated. Repertoire sampling happened only post peak T cell response. Only 5 or 6 AZD1222 recipients tested seropositive at baseline. Two AZD1222 doses significantly raised spike-specific TCR breadth and depth over controls.

This CDR3 contains 18 residues. The V end lost 2 bases, the J end lost 0 bases, and 20 bases lay between the germline ends. Germline CDR1 GTSNPN, CDR2 SVGIG (reference sequence). TCRdb keeps only in-frame clones here, not all; method: immunoSEQ multiplex PCR. The data hold more than 150,000 clones, with almost 90% observed a single time. Concerning this clone itself: Its cognate antigen is unknown.

This sequence originates from an adult in good health. The chain links TRBV30 to TRBJ1-5, with D uncertain. This sample comprised peripheral blood, obtained on day 0 of AZD1222 vaccination. The DNA for the CDR3 is TGTGCCTGGAGTTTGACCCGCGGACGTAGCCTTAGCAATCAGCCCCAGCATTTT. This encodes CAWSLTRGRSLSNQPQHF. The complete variable domain, with remaining parts taken from reference TRBV30 and TRBJ1-5, reads SQTIHQWPATLVQPVGSPLSLECTVEGTSNPNLYWYRQAAGRGLQLLFYSVGIGQISSEVPQNLSASRPQDRQFILSSKKLLLSDSGFYLCAWSLTRGRSLSNQPQHFGDGTRLSIL.